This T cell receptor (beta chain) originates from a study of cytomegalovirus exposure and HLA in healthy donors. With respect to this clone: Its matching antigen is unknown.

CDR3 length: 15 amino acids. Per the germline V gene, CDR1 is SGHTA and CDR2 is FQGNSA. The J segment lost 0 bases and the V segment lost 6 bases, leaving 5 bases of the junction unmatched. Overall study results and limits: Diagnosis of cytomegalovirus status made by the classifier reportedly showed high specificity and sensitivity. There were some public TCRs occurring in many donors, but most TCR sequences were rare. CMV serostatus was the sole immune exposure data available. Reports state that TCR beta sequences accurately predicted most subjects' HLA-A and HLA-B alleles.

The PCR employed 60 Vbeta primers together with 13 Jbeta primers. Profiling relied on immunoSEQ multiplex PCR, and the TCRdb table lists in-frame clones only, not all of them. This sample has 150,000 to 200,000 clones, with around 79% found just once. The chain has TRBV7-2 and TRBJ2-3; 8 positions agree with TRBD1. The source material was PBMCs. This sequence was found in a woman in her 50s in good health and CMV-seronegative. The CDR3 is CASRTGGGSTDTQYF. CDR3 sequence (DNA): TGTGCCAGCAGAACAGGGGGTGGCAGCACAGATACGCAGTATTTT.